The next 16 T cell receptor beta chains were all read from a single sample in a study of patients and donors after allogeneic stem cell transplantation. One entry per CDR3 protein, called by TCRdb with MiXCR from the RT-PCR reads. The sample carries about 40,000 distinct CDR3 sequences, under 35% recorded once. What was sequenced was blood, either unsorted or a sorted T cell fraction (not recorded which). Receptors originate from a human donor who was either an allogeneic HSCT recipient or a stem cell or donor lymphocyte infusion donor (not recorded which). It is not recorded whose cells these are; they may come from a transplant donor.

This clonotype was recorded many times. The chain uses TRBV20-1 and TRBJ1-5, with TRBD1 matching 9 bases. CDR1 and CDR2 (germline): DFQATT, SNEGSKA (reference sequence). The V and J ends lost 2 bases and 6 bases, in that order; junction bases with no gene match: 5. The CDR3 is 14 amino acids. CDR3 loop: CSARPGQGAQPQHF. The CDR3 DNA sequence: TGCAGTGCTAGACCGGGACAGGGAGCTCAGCCCCAGCATTTT.

This chain connects TRBV5-5 to TRBJ2-7, with 9 positions matching TRBD2. Per the germline V gene, CDR1 is SGHKS and CDR2 is YYEKEE (reference sequence). V lost 2 bases, J lost 5 bases, and 11 bases stayed unmatched. The CDR3 covers 16 residues. CDR3 sequence reads: CASSFKWREGLNEQYF. The DNA of the CDR3 is TGTGCCAGCAGCTTTAAGTGGCGGGAGGGCCTTAACGAGCAGTACTTC.

This chain links TRBV5-1 with TRBJ1-1; D perhaps matches TRBD1 (5 bases). The V gene lost 0 bases and the J gene lost 7 bases, with 10 bases spanning the gap. Germline CDR1 and CDR2: SGHRS and YFSETQ. This CDR3 contains 13 residues. As DNA, the CDR3 is TGCGCCAGCAGCTTGGCCGGGGGGTATGAAGCTTTCTTT. Its protein is CASSLAGGYEAFF.

The chain links TRBV4-2 to TRBJ2-5; D is possibly TRBD2 (6 bases). V gave up 3 bases and J gave up 3 bases, with 17 bases separating them. CDR1 and CDR2 from the germline V gene are LGHNA and YNFKEQ. The length of the CDR3 is 16 residues. The CDR3 here is CASSQEIAGRKETQYF. The CDR3 coding sequence is TGTGCCAGCAGCCAGGAGATTGCGGGACGGAAAGAGACCCAGTACTTC.

The chain joins TRBV15 to TRBJ1-6; D perhaps matches TRBD1 (5 bases). V was pared by 1 base and J by 5 bases, with 15 bases between. CDR1 LNHNV and CDR2 YYDKDF come from the germline V gene (reference sequence). This CDR3 region has 17 residues. In DNA, the CDR3 is TGTGCCACCAGCAGAGTCTGGAGGGCGGGGGATAATTCACCCCTCCACTTT. Translating it yields CATSRVWRAGDNSPLHF.

In nucleotides, the CDR3 is TGCAGTGTCCTCAGGACAGCCTTTGGGAGGGAGCAGTACTTC. Its protein product is CSVLRTAFGREQYF. The rearrangement links TRBV20-1 to TRBJ2-7, with D perhaps assigned TRBD1 or TRBD2 (6 bases each). This CDR3 contains 14 residues. In germline, CDR1 is DFQATT, CDR2 SNEGSKA (reference sequence). V lost 7 bases, J lost 7 bases, and 23 bases lay in between.

J is TRBJ2-3 and V is TRBV5-1, with D possibly TRBD1 on 5 matching bases. CDR1 is SGHRS, CDR2 YFSETQ, per germline. This CDR3 has 14 amino acids. Trimming removed 2 bases at V and 4 bases at J, with 11 bases between. CDR3 sequence: CASSFLGDSDTQYF. The CDR3 region has the DNA TGCGCCAGCAGCTTCTTAGGGGATTCAGATACGCAGTATTTT.

This clonotype was seen only once. This chain's CDR3 is CASSQDIYTGNTYEQYF. The CDR3 coding sequence is TGCGCCAGCAGCCAAGATATATACACAGGTAACACCTACGAGCAGTACTTC. J is TRBJ2-7 and V is TRBV4-1; possibly TRBD1 for D (5 bases). CDR3 length: 17 residues. CDR1 is MGHRA and CDR2 is YSYEKL in the germline V gene. Trimming stripped 0 bases from V and 2 bases from J, with 17 bases between.

The V call is TRBV5-6, the J call TRBJ1-5, with a tentative D call TRBD1 (5 bases). The CDR3 is made up of 12 amino acids. Germline V gene lookup returns CDR1 SGHDT and CDR2 YYEEEE. Deletions cut 2 bases from V and 6 bases from J, with 6 bases between. CDR3 sequence reads: CASSLQAQPQHF. In DNA form, the CDR3 reads TGTGCCAGCAGCTTACAGGCTCAGCCCCAGCATTTT.

This clonotype was recorded many times. The V call is TRBV7-9, the J call TRBJ1-5; possible D gene TRBD1, 6 bases. CDR3 length: 14 amino acids. Germline CDR1 and CDR2: SEHNR and FQNEAQ (reference sequence). Trimming left V 2 bases short and J 6 bases short, with 11 bases between. CDR3 sequence: CASSLWGGGQPQHF. For the CDR3, the DNA is TGTGCCAGCAGCTTATGGGGAGGGGGTCAGCCCCAGCATTTT.

The chain combines TRBV7-9 with TRBJ2-1, with 13 bases lining up with TRBD2. Germline lookup yields CDR1 SEHNR and CDR2 FQNEAQ (reference sequence). The CDR3 sequence is 19 residues long. V was pared by 0 bases and J by 5 bases, with 10 bases of the junction left unmatched. This CDR3 reads CASSLASGTSGNIHNEQFF. Written as DNA, the CDR3 is TGTGCCAGCAGCTTAGCCTCCGGGACTAGCGGGAATATTCACAATGAGCAGTTCTTC.

In its sample, this clonotype was seen a few times. The genes are TRBV28 and TRBJ1-1, with 8 bases that match TRBD1. The CDR3 spans 18 residues. CDR1 is MDHEN, CDR2 SYDVKM, per germline. V lost 6 bases, J lost 4 bases, and 19 bases stayed unmatched. The CDR3 DNA sequence: TGTGCCAGCAGCCCCCCCGGACAGGGAAGGGGAAAGGGCACTGAAGCTTTCTTT. Its protein is CASSPPGQGRGKGTEAFF. Drawing the rest from reference TRBV28 and TRBJ1-1, the complete variable domain is DVKVTQSSRYLVKRTGEKVFLECVQDMDHENMFWYRQDPGLGLRLIYFSYDVKMKEKGDIPEGYSVSREKKERFSLILESASTNQTSMYLCASSPPGQGRGKGTEAFFGQGTRLTVV.

This clonotype was counted many times. The rearrangement links TRBV7-3 to TRBJ2-3; a weak D match, TRBD2 (6 bases). Looked up from germline, CDR1 is SGHTA and CDR2 is FQGTGA. The CDR3 runs to 14 residues. Trimming took 5 bases from V and 3 from J, leaving 12 bases between them. Here the CDR3 reads CASSPPGGTDTQYF. DNA of the CDR3: TGTGCCAGCAGCCCCCCCGGAGGGACAGATACGCAGTATTTT.

This clonotype has more than one count but fewer than ten. This rearrangement joins TRBV6-1 to TRBJ2-7; D may be TRBD2 (5 bases). The CDR3 runs to 12 residues. V lost 3 bases, J lost 5 bases, and 8 bases lay in between. Germline V gene data show CDR1 as MNHNS and CDR2 as SASEGT. The CDR3 is CASSEIGNEQYF. The CDR3, as DNA: TGTGCCAGCAGTGAGATCGGGAACGAGCAGTACTTC.

V and J are TRBV4-3 and TRBJ1-1; D is undetermined. Trimming took 3 bases from V and 6 from J, leaving 11 bases between them. This CDR3 has 13 amino acids. The germline V gene has CDR1 LGHNA and CDR2 YSLEER. CDR3 sequence: CASSHPRGAEAFF. As DNA, the CDR3 is TGCGCCAGCAGCCACCCGAGAGGCGCTGAAGCTTTCTTT.

CDR3 coding DNA: TGTGCCAGCAGTTTAGCAGGGGGCTTTGAAGCTTTCTTT. This codes for CASSLAGGFEAFF. The chain carries TRBV12-3 or TRBV12-4 and TRBJ1-1; 7 bases fit TRBD1. V lost 0 bases, J lost 7 bases, and 2 bases stayed unmatched. The CDR3 spans 13 residues.